Listed here are 15 T cell receptor beta chains from one sample, sequenced in a study of blood T cell repertoires in COVID-19. Data came from immunoSEQ multiplex PCR; TCRdb stores just in-frame clones and leaves some out. Here the sample spans about 220,000 clones, 75% to 85% being singletons. What was sequenced was peripheral blood. All receptors come from a woman aged 70-85 years with COVID-19, enrolled during active disease.

The chain combines TRBV7-3 with TRBJ2-7; the D is unclear. V shed 0 bases and J shed 6 bases, with 12 bases lying between them. This CDR3 spans 14 amino acids. The germline CDR1 and CDR2 sequences are SGHTA and FQGTGA. The CDR3 region has the DNA TGTGCCAGCAGCTTAACCTCTAATCCTCTCGAGCAGTACTTC. It yields the protein CASSLTSNPLEQYF.

The gene calls are TRBV7-8 and TRBJ2-1; perhaps TRBD2 as D (6 bases). V lost 0 bases to trimming and J lost 8 bases, with 17 bases between them. Germline CDR1 is SGHVS and CDR2 is FQNEAQ. This CDR3 contains 16 residues. The CDR3 reads CASSLAGLTASDEQFF. As DNA, the CDR3 is TGTGCCAGCAGCTTAGCGGGACTCACTGCATCAGATGAGCAGTTCTTC.

V usage is TRBV7-9 and J usage is TRBJ2-1; D remains ambiguous. V gave up 0 bases and J gave up 4 bases, with 7 bases separating them. CDR1 SEHNR and CDR2 FQNEAQ come from the germline V gene (reference sequence). The CDR3 sequence is 14 residues long. CDR3 protein: CASSLAGAYNEQFF. Here the CDR3 DNA reads TGTGCCAGCAGCTTAGCCGGAGCTTACAATGAGCAGTTCTTC.

For the CDR3, the DNA is TGCGCCAGCAGCTTTAGCGGGAGGGTTAATGAGCAGTTCTTC. Amino acid sequence: CASSFSGRVNEQFF. The chain joins TRBV5-1 to TRBJ2-1; 11 nucleotides agree with TRBD2. Germline V CDR1 and CDR2: SGHRS, YFSETQ. The length of the CDR3 is 14 residues. J was trimmed by 7 bases and V by 2 bases; bases with no gene match: 2.

This clone has just a few counts. The chain combines TRBV6-2 or TRBV6-3 with TRBJ2-2; D call uncertain. V lost 0 bases and J 7 bases, leaving 3 bases between the germline ends. Germline V gene data show CDR1 as MNHEY and CDR2 as SVGEGT. The CDR3 spans 12 residues. CDR3 nucleotides: TGTGCCAGCAGTTACTCCGGCGGGGAGCTGTTTTTT. Translated, it gives CASSYSGGELFF.

V is TRBV19 and J is TRBJ1-2; D perhaps matches TRBD1 (5 bases). Between the trimmed V and J ends, which lost 5 bases and 0 bases, there was a span of 16 bases. This CDR3 region has 16 residues. Germline V gives CDR1 LNHDA, CDR2 SQIVND (reference sequence). The chain's CDR3 is CASSSPGHPANYGYTF. In nucleotides, the CDR3 is TGTGCCAGTAGTTCCCCCGGACACCCAGCTAACTATGGCTACACCTTC. Together with reference TRBV19 and TRBJ1-2, the CDR3 gives the full variable domain: DGGITQSPKYLFRKEGQNVTLSCEQNLNHDAMYWYRQDPGQGLRLIYYSQIVNDFQKGDIAEGYSVSREKKESFPLTVTSAQKNPTAFYLCASSSPGHPANYGYTFGSGTRLTVV.

The chain combines TRBV30 with TRBJ1-1, with no clear D. Germline CDR1 GTSNPN, CDR2 SVGIG (reference sequence). Trimming took off 3 bases at V and 0 bases at J, with 14 bases between the two ends. The CDR3 contains 15 residues. CDR3 bases: TGTGCCTGGAGCCGGCGGGAGAGGATGAACACTGAAGCTTTCTTT. Its translation: CAWSRRERMNTEAFF. Full variable domain (outside the CDR3, taken from reference TRBV30 and TRBJ1-1): SQTIHQWPATLVQPVGSPLSLECTVEGTSNPNLYWYRQAAGRGLQLLFYSVGIGQISSEVPQNLSASRPQDRQFILSSKKLLLSDSGFYLCAWSRRERMNTEAFFGQGTRLTVV.

The genes are TRBV10-3 and TRBJ1-4; D call uncertain. Germline V gives CDR1 ENHRY, CDR2 SYGVKD. Trimming removed 4 bases at V and 5 bases at J, with 8 bases between. This CDR3 contains 13 residues. The CDR3 reads CAISGRRNEKLFF. CDR3 DNA sequence: TGTGCCATCAGTGGCCGGCGGAATGAAAAACTGTTTTTT.

The rearrangement uses TRBV3-1 (or the pseudogene TRBV3-2) and TRBJ2-5; 8 nucleotides match TRBD2. The V gene's germline CDR1 is LGHDT and CDR2 YNNKEL (reference sequence). V was pared by 6 bases and J by 2 bases, with 11 bases of the junction left unmatched. This CDR3 is built from 16 residues. The CDR3 sequence: CASSRRTSGGQETQYF. In DNA form, the CDR3 reads TGTGCCAGCAGTCGTCGTACTAGCGGAGGTCAAGAGACCCAGTACTTC.

The chain combines TRBV7-9 with TRBJ2-3; TRBD2 aligns across 13 bases. CDR3 length equals 15 residues. Germline values: CDR1 SEHNR, CDR2 FQNEAQ (reference sequence). After removal of 4 bases from V and 4 bases from J, the junction contained 2 bases not matched to a gene. The CDR3 here is CASSWTSGSPDTQYF. The CDR3 DNA is TGTGCCAGCAGCTGGACTAGCGGGAGTCCAGATACGCAGTATTTT. The complete variable domain, with remaining parts taken from reference TRBV7-9 and TRBJ2-3, reads DTGVSQNPRHKITKRGQNVTFRCDPISEHNRLYWYRQTLGQGPEFLTYFQNEAQLEKSRLLSDRFSAERPKGSFSTLEIQRTEQGDSAMYLCASSWTSGSPDTQYFGPGTRLTVL.

The V gene is TRBV25-1, the J gene TRBJ1-5; no clear D gene. The germline gives CDR1 MGHDK, CDR2 SYGVNS. V dropped 8 bases and J dropped 7 bases, with 12 bases sitting between them. The CDR3 length is 12 residues. CDR3 region: CASALQVQPQHF. DNA of the CDR3: TGTGCCAGCGCCCTTCAGGTACAGCCCCAGCATTTT. The full variable domain, in which reference TRBV25-1 and TRBJ1-5 provide the parts outside the CDR3, is EADIYQTPRYLVIGTGKKITLECSQTMGHDKMYWYQQDPGMELHLIHYSYGVNSTEKGDLSSESTVSRIRTEHFPLTLESARPSHTSQYLCASALQVQPQHFGDGTRLSIL.

The gene calls are TRBV28 and TRBJ2-2; TRBD1 matches 8 bases. V lost 6 bases and J lost 1; bases outside the gene matches: 4. From germline, CDR1 is MDHEN and CDR2 SYDVKM. The CDR3 has 15 amino acids. The DNA of the CDR3 is TGTGCCAGCAGCACAGGGGGGCGGAACACCGGGGAGCTGTTTTTT. As protein: CASSTGGRNTGELFF.

The chain combines TRBV9 with TRBJ2-5; 8 positions agree with TRBD2. After removal of 1 base from V and 2 bases from J, the junction contained 7 bases not matched to a gene. The CDR3 has 16 amino acids. From germline, CDR1 is SGDLS and CDR2 YYNGEE. CDR3 sequence: CASSVRPLAGQETQYF. The CDR3, as DNA: TGTGCCAGCAGCGTAAGGCCTTTAGCGGGACAAGAGACCCAGTACTTC. The full variable domain, in which reference TRBV9 and TRBJ2-5 provide the parts outside the CDR3, is DSGVTQTPKHLITATGQRVTLRCSPRSGDLSVYWYQQSLDQGLQFLIQYYNGEERAKGNILERFSAQQFPDLHSELNLSSLELGDSALYFCASSVRPLAGQETQYFGPGTRLLVL.

The chain carries TRBV30 and TRBJ1-5; 10 bases line up with TRBD1. Germline CDR1 and CDR2: GTSNPN and SVGIG (reference sequence). J lost 4 bases, V lost 1 base, and 4 bases had no gene match. The CDR3 spans 15 residues. For the CDR3, the DNA is TGTGCCTGGAGTGCAAGGGACAGGGGAAATCAGCCCCAGCATTTT. Its translation: CAWSARDRGNQPQHF.

The chain combines TRBV11-2 with TRBJ2-7, with TRBD1 matching over 7 bases. V lost 6 bases, J lost 2 bases, and 10 bases stayed unmatched. The V gene's germline CDR1 is SGHAT and CDR2 FQNNGV. This CDR3 spans 15 amino acids. CDR3 nucleotides: TGTGCCAGCAGTCTAGGACAGGCACCCGCCTACGAGCAGTACTTC. Its protein is CASSLGQAPAYEQYF.